The 2 T cell receptor beta chains below come from one sample, sequenced in a study of cytomegalovirus exposure and HLA in healthy donors. This PCR relied on a set of 60 Vbeta primers and 13 Jbeta primers. Clones were sequenced by immunoSEQ multiplex PCR, and TCRdb holds only the in-frame ones, with some missing. The repertoire holds about 170,000 clones, around 78% seen once, with around 1.9% in the top ten. Source material: PBMCs. Receptors were obtained from a woman aged 30 to 39 in good health and CMV-seropositive.

This rearrangement joins TRBV13 to TRBJ1-1; D is uncertain. There are 13 residues in the CDR3. CDR1 and CDR2 (germline): PRHDT, FYEKMQ (reference sequence). V shed 6 bases and J shed 4 bases, with 12 bases lying between them. For the CDR3, the DNA is TGTGCCAGCAGTCTCCGGGAACCCACTGAAGCTTTCTTT. Its protein product is CASSLREPTEAFF.

This clone came up a few times. This chain connects TRBV6-5 to TRBJ1-2, with a weak D call TRBD1 (5 bases). Germline CDR1 is MNHEY and CDR2 is SVGAGI. V was clipped by 5 bases and J by 14 bases, with 18 bases between them. This CDR3 spans 12 amino acids. Here the CDR3 DNA reads TGTGCCAGCAGTAAGGGGATTATGGCTGAAACCTTC. Translating gives CASSKGIMAETF.